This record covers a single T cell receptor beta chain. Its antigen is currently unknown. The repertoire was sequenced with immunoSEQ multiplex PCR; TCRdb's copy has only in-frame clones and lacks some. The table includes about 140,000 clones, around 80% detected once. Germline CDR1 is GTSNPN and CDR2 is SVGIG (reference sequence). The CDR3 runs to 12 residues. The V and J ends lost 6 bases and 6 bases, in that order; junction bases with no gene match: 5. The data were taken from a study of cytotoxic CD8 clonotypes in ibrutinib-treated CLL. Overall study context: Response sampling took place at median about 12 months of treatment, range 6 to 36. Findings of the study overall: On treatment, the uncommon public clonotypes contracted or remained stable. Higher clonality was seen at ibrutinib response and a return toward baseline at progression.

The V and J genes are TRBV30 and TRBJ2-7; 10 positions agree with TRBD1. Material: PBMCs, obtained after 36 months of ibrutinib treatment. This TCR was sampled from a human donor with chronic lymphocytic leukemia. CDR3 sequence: CACRQGAGEQYF. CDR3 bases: TGTGCCTGCCGACAGGGGGCCGGCGAGCAGTACTTC.